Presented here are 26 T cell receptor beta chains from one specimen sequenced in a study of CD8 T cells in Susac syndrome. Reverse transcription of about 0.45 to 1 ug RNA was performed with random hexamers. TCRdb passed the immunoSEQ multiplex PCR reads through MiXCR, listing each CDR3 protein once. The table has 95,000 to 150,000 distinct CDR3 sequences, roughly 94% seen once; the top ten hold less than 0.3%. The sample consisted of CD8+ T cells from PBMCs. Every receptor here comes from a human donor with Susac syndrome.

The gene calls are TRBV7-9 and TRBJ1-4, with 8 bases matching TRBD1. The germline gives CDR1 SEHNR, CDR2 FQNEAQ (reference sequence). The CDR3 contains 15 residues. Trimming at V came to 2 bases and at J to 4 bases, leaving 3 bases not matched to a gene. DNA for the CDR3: TGTGCCAGCAGCTTACTGACAGGGGTTAATGAAAAACTGTTTTTT. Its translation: CASSLLTGVNEKLFF.

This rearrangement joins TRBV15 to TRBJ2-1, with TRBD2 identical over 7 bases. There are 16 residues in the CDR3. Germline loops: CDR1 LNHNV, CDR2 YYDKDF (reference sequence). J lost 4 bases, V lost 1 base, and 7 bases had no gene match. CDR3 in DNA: TGTGCCACCAGCAGAGGCAGCGAGGGAGGGTACAATGAGCAGTTCTTC. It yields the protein CATSRGSEGGYNEQFF.

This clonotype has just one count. In nucleotides, the CDR3 is TGCGCCAGCAGCCAAGTTCACACCCGTGTAGGAGAGACCCAGTACTTC. This translates into CASSQVHTRVGETQYF. The chain uses TRBV4-3 and TRBJ2-5; D unclear. V was shortened by 1 base and J by 4 bases, with 16 bases between the two germline ends. The V gene's germline CDR1 is LGHNA and CDR2 YSLEER. The CDR3 sequence is 16 residues long.

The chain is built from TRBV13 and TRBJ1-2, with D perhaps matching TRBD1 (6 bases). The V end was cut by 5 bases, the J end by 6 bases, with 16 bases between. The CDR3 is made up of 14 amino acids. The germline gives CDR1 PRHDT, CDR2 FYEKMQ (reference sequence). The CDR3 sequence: CASSLDWPGDGYTF. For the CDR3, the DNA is TGTGCCAGCAGCCTAGATTGGCCAGGGGATGGCTACACCTTC.

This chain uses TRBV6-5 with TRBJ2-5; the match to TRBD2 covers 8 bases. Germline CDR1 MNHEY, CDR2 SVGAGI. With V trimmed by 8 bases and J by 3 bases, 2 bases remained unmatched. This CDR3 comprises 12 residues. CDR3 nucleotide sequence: TGTGCCAGCGGACTAGCAGAAGAGACCCAGTACTTC. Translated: CASGLAEETQYF.

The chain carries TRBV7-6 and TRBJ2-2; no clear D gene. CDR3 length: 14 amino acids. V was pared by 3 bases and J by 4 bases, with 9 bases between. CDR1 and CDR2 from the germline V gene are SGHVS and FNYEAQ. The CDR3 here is CASSFVGITGELFF. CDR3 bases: TGTGCCAGCAGCTTCGTAGGGATCACCGGGGAGCTGTTTTTT.

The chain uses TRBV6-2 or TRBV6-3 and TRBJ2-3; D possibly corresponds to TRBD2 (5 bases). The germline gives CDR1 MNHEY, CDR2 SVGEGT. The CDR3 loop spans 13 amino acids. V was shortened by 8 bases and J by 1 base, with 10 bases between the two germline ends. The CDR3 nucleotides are TGTGCCAGCTCCTACGGGGGCACAGATACGCAGTATTTT. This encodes CASSYGGTDTQYF.

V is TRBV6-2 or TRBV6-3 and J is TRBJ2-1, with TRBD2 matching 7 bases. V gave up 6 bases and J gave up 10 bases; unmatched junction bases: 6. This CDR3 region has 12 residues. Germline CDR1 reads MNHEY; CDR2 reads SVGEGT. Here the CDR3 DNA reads TGTGCCAGCAGCCAGGACGGGAGGGAGCAGTTCTTC. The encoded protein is CASSQDGREQFF.

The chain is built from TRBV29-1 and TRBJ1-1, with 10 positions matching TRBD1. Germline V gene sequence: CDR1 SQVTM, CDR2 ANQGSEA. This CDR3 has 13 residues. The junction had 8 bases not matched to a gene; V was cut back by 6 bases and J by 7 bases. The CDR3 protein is CSVTDRGDNEAFF. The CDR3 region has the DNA TGCAGCGTGACGGACAGGGGGGATAATGAAGCTTTCTTT.

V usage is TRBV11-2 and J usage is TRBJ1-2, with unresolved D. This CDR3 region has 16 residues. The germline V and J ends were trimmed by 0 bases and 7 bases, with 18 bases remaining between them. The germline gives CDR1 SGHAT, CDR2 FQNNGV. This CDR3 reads CASSLDSGGQVRGYTF. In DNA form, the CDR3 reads TGTGCCAGCAGCTTAGATTCGGGAGGCCAGGTCCGTGGCTACACCTTC. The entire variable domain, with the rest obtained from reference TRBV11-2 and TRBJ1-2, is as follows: EAGVAQSPRYKIIEKRQSVAFWCNPISGHATLYWYQQILGQGPKLLIQFQNNGVVDDSQLPKDRFSAERLKGVDSTLKIQPAKLEDSAVYLCASSLDSGGQVRGYTFGSGTRLTVV.

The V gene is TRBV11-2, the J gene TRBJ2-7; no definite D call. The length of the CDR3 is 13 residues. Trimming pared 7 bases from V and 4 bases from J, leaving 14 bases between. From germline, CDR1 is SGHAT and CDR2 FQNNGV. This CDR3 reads CASNPLVEYEQYF. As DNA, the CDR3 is TGTGCCAGCAACCCGTTGGTGGAATACGAGCAGTACTTC.

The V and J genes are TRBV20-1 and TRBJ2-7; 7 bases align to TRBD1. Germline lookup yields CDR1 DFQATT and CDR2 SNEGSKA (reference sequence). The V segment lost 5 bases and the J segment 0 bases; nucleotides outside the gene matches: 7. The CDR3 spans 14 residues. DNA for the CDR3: TGCAGTGCTTCCGGGACAGTCACCTCCTACGAGCAGTACTTC. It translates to CSASGTVTSYEQYF.

The CDR3 region is CASSAVPSGGHEQFF. CDR3 nucleotide sequence: TGTGCCAGCAGTGCCGTCCCTAGCGGGGGGCATGAGCAGTTCTTC. The J gene is TRBJ2-1, the V gene TRBV6-2 or TRBV6-3, with 11 nucleotides matching TRBD2. Germline CDR1 and CDR2: MNHEY and SVGEGT. The CDR3 covers 15 residues. J lost 8 bases, V lost 5 bases, and 8 bases had no gene match.

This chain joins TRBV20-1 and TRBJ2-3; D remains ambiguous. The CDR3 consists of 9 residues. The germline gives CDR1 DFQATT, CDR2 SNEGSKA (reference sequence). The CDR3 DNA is TGCAGCTTGAAAGATACGCAGTATTTT. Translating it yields CSLKDTQYF.

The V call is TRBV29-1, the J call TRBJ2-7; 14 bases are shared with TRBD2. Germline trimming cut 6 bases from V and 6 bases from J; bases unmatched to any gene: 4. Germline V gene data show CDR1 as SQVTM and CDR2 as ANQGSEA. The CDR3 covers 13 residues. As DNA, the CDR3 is TGCAGCGTGACTAGCGGGGGGGCGTTCGAGCAGTACTTC. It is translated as CSVTSGGAFEQYF.

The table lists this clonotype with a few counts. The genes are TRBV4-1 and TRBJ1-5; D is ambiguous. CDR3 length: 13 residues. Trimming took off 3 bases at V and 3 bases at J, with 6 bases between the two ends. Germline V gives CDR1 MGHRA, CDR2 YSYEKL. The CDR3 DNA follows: TGCGCCAGCAGCCAGGTACTCAATCAGCCCCAGCATTTT. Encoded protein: CASSQVLNQPQHF.

DNA for the CDR3: TGTGCCAGCAGTGAAAGCGGGGGGAACCAAGAGACCCAGTACTTC. It is translated as CASSESGGNQETQYF. The rearrangement uses TRBV6-1 and TRBJ2-5; 9 bases match TRBD2. The germline gives CDR1 MNHNS, CDR2 SASEGT. The CDR3 totals 15 residues. Unmatched junction bases numbered 1, after V lost 2 bases and J lost 0 bases.

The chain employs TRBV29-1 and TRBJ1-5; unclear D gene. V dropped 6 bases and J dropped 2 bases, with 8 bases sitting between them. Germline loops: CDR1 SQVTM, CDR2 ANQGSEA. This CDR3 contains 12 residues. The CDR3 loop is CSVLVGNQPQHF. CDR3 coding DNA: TGCAGCGTGCTGGTGGGCAATCAGCCCCAGCATTTT.

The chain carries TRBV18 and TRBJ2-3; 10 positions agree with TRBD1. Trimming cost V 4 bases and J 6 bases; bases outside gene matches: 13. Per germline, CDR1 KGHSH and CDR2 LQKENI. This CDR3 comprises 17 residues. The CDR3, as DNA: TGTGCCAGCTCACAGCTCCCCGGGACAGGGGAGGATGATACGCAGTATTTT. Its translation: CASSQLPGTGEDDTQYF.

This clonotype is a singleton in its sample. The CDR3 DNA reads as TGTGCCAGCAGCTTGGGCCCTAAGGGGGCAAGCGTCTACAATGAGCAGTTCTTC. Translated, it gives CASSLGPKGASVYNEQFF. The chain employs TRBV5-6 and TRBJ2-1; 7 nucleotides align to TRBD1. Germline V gene lookup returns CDR1 SGHDT and CDR2 YYEEEE. The CDR3 runs to 18 residues. Trimming at V came to 0 bases and at J to 3 bases, leaving 12 bases not matched to a gene.

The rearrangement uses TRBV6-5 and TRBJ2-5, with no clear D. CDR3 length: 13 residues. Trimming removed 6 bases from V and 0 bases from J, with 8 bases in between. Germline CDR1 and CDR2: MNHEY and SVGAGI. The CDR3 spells CASSPLYQETQYF. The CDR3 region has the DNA TGTGCCAGCAGCCCCTTGTACCAAGAGACCCAGTACTTC.

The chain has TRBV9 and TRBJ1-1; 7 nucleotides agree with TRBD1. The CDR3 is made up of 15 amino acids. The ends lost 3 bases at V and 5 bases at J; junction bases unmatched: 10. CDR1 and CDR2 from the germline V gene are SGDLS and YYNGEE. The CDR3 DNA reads TGTGCCAGCAGCGGACAACAGGGGCTTGGGACTGAAGCTTTCTTT. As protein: CASSGQQGLGTEAFF.

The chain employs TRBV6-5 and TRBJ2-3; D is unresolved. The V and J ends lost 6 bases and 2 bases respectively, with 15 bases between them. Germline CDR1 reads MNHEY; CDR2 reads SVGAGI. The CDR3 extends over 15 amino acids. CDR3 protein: CASRPRWADTDTQYF. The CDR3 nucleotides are TGTGCCAGCAGACCTCGGTGGGCGGACACAGATACGCAGTATTTT.

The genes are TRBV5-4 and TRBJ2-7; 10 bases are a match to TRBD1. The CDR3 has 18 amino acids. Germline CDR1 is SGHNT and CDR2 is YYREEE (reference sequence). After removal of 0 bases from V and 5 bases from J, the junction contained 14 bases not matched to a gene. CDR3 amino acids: CASSLEPPGQGFVHEQYF. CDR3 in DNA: TGTGCCAGCAGCTTGGAACCCCCGGGACAGGGGTTCGTGCACGAGCAGTACTTC.

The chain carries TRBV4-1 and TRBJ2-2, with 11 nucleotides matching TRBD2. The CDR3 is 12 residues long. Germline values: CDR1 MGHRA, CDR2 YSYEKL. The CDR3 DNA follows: TGCGGTAGCGGGGGGGCCACCGGGGAGCTGTTTTTT. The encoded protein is CGSGGATGELFF.

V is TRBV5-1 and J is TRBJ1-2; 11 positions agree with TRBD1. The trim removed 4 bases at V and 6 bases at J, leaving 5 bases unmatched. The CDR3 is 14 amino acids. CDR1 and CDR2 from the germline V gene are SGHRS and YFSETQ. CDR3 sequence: CASSPGQGENGYTF. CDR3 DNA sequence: TGCGCCAGCAGCCCGGGACAGGGGGAAAATGGCTACACCTTC.